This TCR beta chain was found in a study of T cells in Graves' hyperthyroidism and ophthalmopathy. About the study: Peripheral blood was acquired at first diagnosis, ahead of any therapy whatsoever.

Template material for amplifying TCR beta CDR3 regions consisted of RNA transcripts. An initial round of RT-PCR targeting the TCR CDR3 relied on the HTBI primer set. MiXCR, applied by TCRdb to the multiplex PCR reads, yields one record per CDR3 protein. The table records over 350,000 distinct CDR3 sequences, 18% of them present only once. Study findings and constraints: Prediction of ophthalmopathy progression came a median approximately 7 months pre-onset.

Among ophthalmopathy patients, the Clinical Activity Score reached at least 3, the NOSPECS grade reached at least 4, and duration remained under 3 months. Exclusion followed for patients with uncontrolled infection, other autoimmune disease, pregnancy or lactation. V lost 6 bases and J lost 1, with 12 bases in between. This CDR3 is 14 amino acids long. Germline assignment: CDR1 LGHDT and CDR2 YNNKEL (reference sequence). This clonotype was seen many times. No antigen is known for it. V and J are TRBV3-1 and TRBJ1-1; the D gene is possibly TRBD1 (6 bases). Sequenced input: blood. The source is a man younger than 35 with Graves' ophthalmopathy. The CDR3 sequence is CASRPPGQNTEAFF. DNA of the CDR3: TGTGCCAGCAGACCACCGGGACAGAACACTGAAGCTTTCTTT.